The rows below give T cell receptor beta chains drawn from one sample of a study of T cell repertoires in aging, cancer and after chemotherapy. TCRdb reanalysed the multiplex PCR reads using MiXCR and keeps one entry per CDR3 protein. The sample includes about 5,400 distinct CDR3 sequences, around two fifths of them seen just once. Sequencing was performed on blood. All receptors derive from a human donor in good health. Each CDR3 is given with its conserved first and last residue. D genes are given only for firm matches. Expanded clones are given a class, and other clones once, few, many or no size at all.

>TRBD1|TRBJ1-2|NA|TRBV6-6
TGTGCCAGCAATCTCCAGGGACAGGGTAACTATGGCTACACCTTC
CASNLQGQGNYGYTF
>NA|TRBJ1-4|NA|TRBV30
TGTGCCTGGAGTGTCGGTGCGTCTCTTCAAACTGAAAAACTGTTTTTT
CAWSVGASLQTEKLFF
>NA|TRBJ1-5|NA|TRBV7-2
TGTGCCAGCAGCCCCTTCCAGGGCGAGCCCCAGCATTTT
CASSPFQGEPQHF
>TRBD1|TRBJ1-6|NA|TRBV6-5
TGTGCCAGCAGTTACGAGAAAGGGGGCTGGAAAAATTCACCCCTCCACTTT
CASSYEKGGWKNSPLHF
>NA|TRBJ1-4|few|TRBV30
TGTGCCTGGAGTGTGTACGGAGAGAAACTGTTTTTT
CAWSVYGEKLFF
>TRBD1|TRBJ2-4|NA|TRBV6-4
TGTGCCAGCAGTGCTGGGACAGGGGAGGACATTCAGTACTTC
CASSAGTGEDIQYF
>TRBD1|TRBJ2-7|NA|TRBV5-5
TGTGCCAGCAGCTTGGGGACAGGGGTCTCCTACGAGCAGTACTTC
CASSLGTGVSYEQYF
>TRBD2|TRBJ2-3|NA|TRBV6-5
TGTGCCAGCAGTGAGTCAGCGCGCGGGGGGGCAGATACGCAGTATTTT
CASSESARGGADTQYF
>NA|TRBJ1-6|few|TRBV13
TGTGCCAGCAGCCTCGGGTCGGAGGGTGGGGATTCACCCCTCCACTTT
CASSLGSEGGDSPLHF
>TRBD1|TRBJ1-4|NA|TRBV29-1
TGCAGCGTCGGGACAGGGCTAAATGAAAAACTGTTTTTT
CSVGTGLNEKLFF
>NA|TRBJ2-5|NA|TRBV18
TGTGCCAGCTCACCCGACCTTAAGGCCCAGTACTTC
CASSPDLKAQYF
>NA|TRBJ2-5|NA|TRBV4-3
TGCGCCAGCAGCCAGTCCGGTGATAATGTAGAGACCCAGTACTTC
CASSQSGDNVETQYF
>NA|TRBJ1-1|NA|TRBV6-5
TGCGCCAGCAGATACGGGACCAACGAAGCTTTCTTT
CASRYGTNEAFF
>NA|TRBJ2-7|few|TRBV5-6
TGTGCCAGCAGCTTACGAGTGGGCAGGGCAGCCGAGCAGTACTTC
CASSLRVGRAAEQYF
>TRBD1|TRBJ2-5|NA|TRBV18
TGTGCCAGCTCACCACAGGACAGGGAGACCCAGTACTTC
CASSPQDRETQYF
>TRBD1|TRBJ1-2|NA|TRBV12-3/TRBV12-4
TGTGCCAGCAGTTACAGGGGAGCGAATGGCTACACCTTC
CASSYRGANGYTF
>NA|TRBJ1-2|NA|TRBV6-5
TGTGCCAGCAGTTACGACACCGGACGGAGGGAAAATGGCTACACCTTC
CASSYDTGRRENGYTF
>TRBD2|TRBJ2-7|NA|TRBV12-3/TRBV12-4
TGTGCCAGCAGAGGACTAGCGGGGGGGCTCTACGAGCAGTACTTC
CASRGLAGGLYEQYF
>NA|TRBJ1-5|NA|TRBV19
TGTGCCAGTAGTTTTTCTGGGGGGAATCAGCCCCAGCATTTT
CASSFSGGNQPQHF
>TRBD2|TRBJ2-3|few|TRBV15
TGTGCCACCAGCAGAGAGCGGGGGGGCACAGATACGCAGTATTTT
CATSRERGGTDTQYF
>NA|TRBJ2-5|NA|TRBV19
TGTGCCAGTAGTAGGAGGGGAGGCTACTCTTCCATGGAGACCCAGTACTTC
CASSRRGGYSSMETQYF
>NA|TRBJ1-5|NA|TRBV19
TGTGCCAGTAGGGCGGGCAGTGCCTCTAGCAATCAGCCCCAGCATTTT
CASRAGSASSNQPQHF
>TRBD1|TRBJ2-7|few|TRBV18
TGTGCCAGCTCACCCGGGGACAGGTCCTACGAGCAGTACTTC
CASSPGDRSYEQYF
>NA|TRBJ2-5|few|TRBV6-5
TGTGCCAGCGGGAAAAAGGGGAGCGAGACCCAGTACTTC
CASGKKGSETQYF
>NA|TRBJ2-1|NA|TRBV5-1
TGCGCCAGCAGGGTTTTGAATGAGCAGTTCTTC
CASRVLNEQFF
>TRBD2|TRBJ2-3|NA|TRBV6-6
TGTGCCAGCAGGGGCCCTAGCGGGGGGGCCGGTGGTACAGATACGCAGTATTTT
CASRGPSGGAGGTDTQYF
>NA|TRBJ2-1|few|TRBV27
TGTGCCAGCAGTGGGGGCCACTCCTACAATGAGCAGTTCTTC
CASSGGHSYNEQFF
>NA|TRBJ2-1|few|TRBV6-2/TRBV6-3
TGTGCCAGCAGTTATCTGGGGCGAAACAATGAGCAGTTCTTC
CASSYLGRNNEQFF
>TRBD2|TRBJ2-1|few|TRBV7-2
TGTGCCAGCAGGGAGAGACTAGCGGGGGCTCAGGAGCAGTTCTTC
CASRERLAGAQEQFF
>NA|TRBJ2-7|NA|TRBV12-3/TRBV12-4
TGTGCCAGCAGTACACGGACCGCCTACGAGCAGTACTTC
CASSTRTAYEQYF
>NA|TRBJ1-2|NA|TRBV30
TGTGCCTGGAGTTTTCGGCGGGACCTTGGCTACACCTTC
CAWSFRRDLGYTF
>NA|TRBJ2-7|NA|TRBV27
TGTGCCAGCAGTTTCCAGCCAACCAGCTACGAGCAGTACTTC
CASSFQPTSYEQYF
>NA|TRBJ2-2|NA|TRBV19
TGTGCCAGTAGTATAGGAGCAGCCGGGGAGCTGTTTTTT
CASSIGAAGELFF
>TRBD2|TRBJ2-3|NA|TRBV7-2
TGTGCCAGCAGCTCAAGCGGGAGTTACACAGATACGCAGTATTTT
CASSSSGSYTDTQYF
>NA|TRBJ1-4|NA|TRBV12-3/TRBV12-4
TGTGCCAGCAGTCGAACAGGGACAACTAATGAAAAACTGTTTTTT
CASSRTGTTNEKLFF
>NA|TRBJ1-2|NA|TRBV6-5
TGTGCCAGCACCTCTCGCGGGGGCAGGCCTCACTATGGCTACACCTTC
CASTSRGGRPHYGYTF
>NA|TRBJ1-2|once|TRBV6-6
TGTGCCAGCAGTTTGGTCGGACAGACACTTTATGGCTACACCTTC
CASSLVGQTLYGYTF
>TRBD2|TRBJ2-5|NA|TRBV7-2
TGTGCCAGCAGACATTGGACTAGCGTGACCCAAGAGACCCAGTACTTC
CASRHWTSVTQETQYF
>TRBD1|TRBJ1-1|hyperexpanded|TRBV5-6
TGTGCCAGCAGCTTAGTCCCGGGACAGGTTGAAGCTTTCTTT
CASSLVPGQVEAFF
>NA|TRBJ2-1|NA|TRBV20-1
TGCAGTGCTACCTACAATGAGCAGTTCTTC
CSATYNEQFF
>NA|TRBJ2-5|few|TRBV6-5
TGTGCCAGCAAAAAAGAGACCCAGTACTTC
CASKKETQYF
>NA|TRBJ1-2|once|TRBV14
TGTGCCAGCAGCCACACCCGGGGATATGGCTACACCTTC
CASSHTRGYGYTF
>TRBD1|TRBJ1-1|NA|TRBV18
TGTGCCAGCTCACCAATACAGGGGAGGAACACTGAAGCTTTCTTT
CASSPIQGRNTEAFF
>NA|TRBJ2-7|NA|TRBV5-1
TGTGCCAGCACTTCGGGGAAGGGGAGTCGCTACGAGCAGTACTTC
CASTSGKGSRYEQYF
>NA|TRBJ2-5|NA|TRBV27
TGTGCCAGCAGTGCTCCGTACCAAGAGACCCAGTACTTC
CASSAPYQETQYF
>TRBD1|TRBJ1-4|NA|TRBV6-5
TGTGCCAGCAGTTACAATCGGGGACAGGGAGGGGAAAAACTGTTTTTT
CASSYNRGQGGEKLFF
>TRBD2|TRBJ2-7|few|TRBV6-1
TGTGCCAGTCGGGAGCGGGGTCAAGAGCAGTACTTC
CASRERGQEQYF
>NA|TRBJ2-1|few|TRBV5-6
TGTGCCAGCAGCGGGCCAGGGAACTACAATGAGCAGTTCTTC
CASSGPGNYNEQFF
>NA|TRBJ2-7|NA|TRBV27
TGTGCCAGCAGCCCCCACGACCGTCTAAGCCCTAGCTCCTACGAGCAGTACTTC
CASSPHDRLSPSSYEQYF
>NA|TRBJ1-2|few|TRBV19
TGTGCCAGTAGTGTCTCAGGGGACGGTTCCTATGGCTACACCTTC
CASSVSGDGSYGYTF
>NA|TRBJ2-3|medium-sized|TRBV6-5
TGTGCCAGCAGCCCAAGCGGGAGCACAGATACGCAGTATTTT
CASSPSGSTDTQYF
>NA|TRBJ2-5|few|TRBV29-1
TGCAGCGTTTTTCCCCCACAGGGATGGGAGCAAGAGACCCAGTACTTC
CSVFPPQGWEQETQYF
>TRBD2|TRBJ2-1|NA|TRBV30
TGTGCCTGGACCCCTGCTCTACTAGCGAGCCTTTACGGTGAGCAGTTCTTC
CAWTPALLASLYGEQFF
>TRBD1|TRBJ2-7|NA|TRBV18
TGTGCCAGCTCACCAGACAGGGTAACTTACGAGCAGTACTTC
CASSPDRVTYEQYF
>NA|TRBJ2-5|NA|TRBV28
TGTGCCAGCACCCCTTTTAATTCGGGGACCCAGTACTTC
CASTPFNSGTQYF